This T cell receptor (beta chain) was retrieved from a study of blood T cell repertoires in COVID-19. Background on the study: Samples came from the United States, Italy and Spain, spanning acute and convalescent COVID-19.

Original methodology: Reference gene primer amplification gave nucleated cell count estimates. Sequencing used immunoSEQ multiplex PCR; TCRdb keeps in-frame clones, though not all of them. The V and J calls and the clone size are those of that table, but D and trimming were determined from the DNA. Of under 45,000 clones in the sample, 81% were seen once. Recruited during active infection, patients (from Seattle) were subsequently followed longitudinally. V gave up 7 bases and J gave up 5 bases, with 12 bases separating them. CDR3 length: 13 residues. Germline CDR1 is MNHEY and CDR2 is SMNVEV (reference sequence).

The chain employs TRBV27 and TRBJ2-1; D might be TRBD2 (5 bases). Specimen: peripheral blood. The sequence derives from a man aged 70 or older with COVID-19, enrolled during active disease. The CDR3 DNA is TGTGCCAGCAACGAGGGAACGAACAATGAGCAGTTCTTC. It is translated as CASNEGTNNEQFF.